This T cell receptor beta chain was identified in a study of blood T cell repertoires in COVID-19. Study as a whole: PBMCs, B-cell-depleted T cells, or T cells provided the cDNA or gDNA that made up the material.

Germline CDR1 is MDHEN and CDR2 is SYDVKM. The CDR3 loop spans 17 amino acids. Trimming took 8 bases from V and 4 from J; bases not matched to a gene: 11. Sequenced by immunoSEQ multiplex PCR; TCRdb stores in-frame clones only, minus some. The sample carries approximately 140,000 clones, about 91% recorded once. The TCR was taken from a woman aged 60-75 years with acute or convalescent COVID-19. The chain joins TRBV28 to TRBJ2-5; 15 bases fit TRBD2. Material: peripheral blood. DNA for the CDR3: TGTGCCAGCGGGGGACTAGCGGGGGGACTGGGCGGAGAGACCCAGTACTTC. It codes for CASGGLAGGLGGETQYF.